These 29 T cell receptor beta chains were sequenced from one sample in a study of radiotherapy plus CTLA-4 blockade in lung cancer. TCRdb's table, derived via immunoSEQ multiplex PCR, lists solely in-frame clones and lacks some. The table records 55,000 to 65,000 clones, roughly four fifths of them present only once. The sample consisted of peripheral blood, taken from a patient treated with radiotherapy plus ipilimumab. The receptors originated from a human donor with non-small cell lung cancer who had a complete response to radiotherapy plus ipilimumab.

CDR3 nucleotide sequence: TGCGCCAGCAGCCAAGGTGCTCGGGATGAGCAGTTCTTC. It yields the protein CASSQGARDEQFF. This sequence joins TRBV4-1 and TRBJ2-1; no firm D call. V was clipped by 1 base and J by 8 bases, with 9 bases between them. The CDR3 consists of 13 residues. Germline CDR1 reads MGHRA; CDR2 reads YSYEKL.

The V gene is TRBV30, the J gene TRBJ2-7; D ambiguous. The CDR3 is made up of 16 amino acids. V gave up 2 bases and J gave up 3 bases, with 20 bases separating them. CDR1 is GTSNPN, CDR2 SVGIG, per germline (reference sequence). This chain's CDR3 is CAWSPHSRPEYYEQYF. The DNA of the CDR3 is TGTGCCTGGAGTCCACATTCCCGCCCTGAATACTACGAGCAGTACTTC.

J is TRBJ1-2 and V is TRBV6-5, with D possibly being TRBD1 (5 bases). Germline V lookup: CDR1 MNHEY, CDR2 SVGAGI. The CDR3 has 14 residues. Trimming took off 5 bases at V and 5 bases at J, with 15 bases between the two ends. The CDR3 here is CASSEGGAKYGYTF. In nucleotides, the CDR3 is TGTGCCAGCAGTGAGGGAGGGGCAAAGTATGGCTACACCTTC.

CDR3 loop: CASSLGQGNSPLHF. The CDR3 region has the DNA TGCGCCAGCAGCTTGGGACAGGGGAATTCACCCCTCCACTTT. The rearrangement joins TRBV5-1 to TRBJ1-6; the match to TRBD1 covers 8 bases. Germline V lookup: CDR1 SGHRS, CDR2 YFSETQ. V lost 0 bases, J lost 7 bases, and 0 bases stayed unmatched. The CDR3 runs to 14 residues. The variable domain in full, with the rest retrieved from reference TRBV5-1 and TRBJ1-6, is KAGVTQTPRYLIKTRGQQVTLSCSPISGHRSVSWYQQTPGQGLQFLFEYFSETQRNKGNFPGRFSGRQFSNSRSEMNVSTLELGDSALYLCASSLGQGNSPLHFGNGTRLTVT.

This chain links TRBV19 with TRBJ2-3; possible D gene TRBD1, 6 bases. V was cut by 4 bases and J by 4 bases, with 18 bases left in between. There are 16 residues in the CDR3. Germline loops: CDR1 LNHDA, CDR2 SQIVND (reference sequence). The CDR3 loop reads CASSNPGRGKADTQYF. The DNA of the CDR3 is TGTGCCAGTAGTAACCCGGGCAGGGGAAAGGCAGATACGCAGTATTTT. Looking up the rest from reference TRBV19 and TRBJ2-3 gives the full variable domain: DGGITQSPKYLFRKEGQNVTLSCEQNLNHDAMYWYRQDPGQGLRLIYYSQIVNDFQKGDIAEGYSVSREKKESFPLTVTSAQKNPTAFYLCASSNPGRGKADTQYFGPGTRLTVL.

The V gene is TRBV7-9, the J gene TRBJ1-5; 7 bases are a match to TRBD1. This CDR3 is 18 amino acids long. V lost 5 bases, J lost 2 bases, and 15 bases stayed unmatched. The germline CDR1 and CDR2 sequences are SEHNR and FQNEAQ (reference sequence). CDR3 region: CASSLGGRGTFGNQPQHF. In nucleotides, the CDR3 is TGTGCCAGCAGCCTGGGGGGCAGGGGGACGTTTGGCAATCAGCCCCAGCATTTT.

The chain links TRBV15 to TRBJ1-4; D unresolved. Looked up from germline, CDR1 is LNHNV and CDR2 is YYDKDF (reference sequence). V lost 7 bases and J 7 bases, leaving 16 bases between the germline ends. The CDR3 runs 14 residues. The CDR3 DNA reads as TGTGCCACCAATTCGGGTCAAGGGAGTGAAAAACTGTTTTTT. Residues: CATNSGQGSEKLFF.

The rearrangement joins TRBV5-6 to TRBJ1-2; 7 bases are a match to TRBD1. The junction had 11 bases not matched to a gene; V was cut back by 7 bases and J by 5 bases. The CDR3 is 14 residues long. Germline CDR1 SGHDT, CDR2 YYEEEE. As DNA, the CDR3 is TGTGCCAGCGCGGGAAGGACAGGTCGTTATGGCTACACCTTC. It encodes CASAGRTGRYGYTF.

CDR3 bases: TGTGCCAGTAGTATGGTAGCATGGTCCAGCAATCAGCCCCAGCATTTT. Its protein product is CASSMVAWSSNQPQHF. The genes are TRBV19 and TRBJ1-5; D gene uncertain. CDR1 is LNHDA, CDR2 SQIVND, per germline (reference sequence). This CDR3 is built from 16 residues. Between the trimmed V and J ends, which lost 3 bases and 1 base, there was a span of 13 bases.

The chain is built from TRBV6-6 and TRBJ2-3; D gene ambiguous. V lost 0 bases and J 4 bases, leaving 8 bases between the germline ends. The germline V gene has CDR1 MNHNY and CDR2 SVGAGI (reference sequence). The CDR3 loop spans 14 amino acids. Written as DNA, the CDR3 is TGTGCCAGCAGTTACTCTAATCGGGCAGATACGCAGTATTTT. Translated: CASSYSNRADTQYF.

The rearrangement uses TRBV7-9 and TRBJ1-4; TRBD1 agrees at 8 bases. CDR3 size: 15 residues. After removal of 5 bases from V and 0 bases from J, the junction contained 2 bases not matched to a gene. Germline V gene sequence: CDR1 SEHNR, CDR2 FQNEAQ (reference sequence). In nucleotides, the CDR3 is TGTGCCAGCAGCGGACAGGGATCAACTAATGAAAAACTGTTTTTT. Protein product: CASSGQGSTNEKLFF.

This clone was observed a few times. V usage is TRBV19 and J usage is TRBJ2-1, with 9 positions matching TRBD2. The CDR3 has 17 amino acids. The germline V gene has CDR1 LNHDA and CDR2 SQIVND (reference sequence). The V segment lost 0 bases and the J segment 8 bases; nucleotides outside the gene matches: 11. Here the CDR3 reads CASSIDLGLAGIYEQFF. The CDR3 bases are TGTGCCAGTAGTATAGATCTCGGGCTAGCGGGGATATATGAGCAGTTCTTC.

This chain links TRBV5-4 with TRBJ2-2; 8 bases map to TRBD2. CDR3 length equals 18 residues. The ends lost 2 bases at V and 4 bases at J; junction bases unmatched: 13. CDR1 and CDR2 (germline): SGHNT, YYREEE (reference sequence). Written as DNA, the CDR3 is TGTGCCAGCAGCTTAACAGTAACGGGACTAGGAAGCACCGGGGAGCTGTTTTTT. Translating it yields CASSLTVTGLGSTGELFF.

This clone appeared a single time. The V call is TRBV30, the J call TRBJ2-1; 9 bases line up with TRBD1. CDR3 length: 14 amino acids. Looked up from germline, CDR1 is GTSNPN and CDR2 is SVGIG (reference sequence). V was clipped by 5 bases and J by 10 bases; unmatched bases: 12. The CDR3 reads CAWLRDRVSREQFF. CDR3 nucleotide sequence: TGTGCCTGGCTCCGGGACAGGGTATCTCGGGAGCAGTTCTTC.

On this clone: The germline gene is not matched at one end of the junction; a read error may be the cause. V is TRBV4-3 and J is TRBJ1-2, with TRBD1 matching over 9 bases. Looked up from germline, CDR1 is LGHNA and CDR2 is YSLEER. CDR3 length: 14 residues. CDR3 protein: CASSEEGTGYGYTF. In DNA form, the CDR3 reads TGCGCCAGCAGCGAAGAAGGGACAGGGTATGGCTACACCTTC.

A word on this clone: A junction end diverges from the germline sequence, so it may reflect a read error. This chain uses TRBV7-7 with TRBJ2-5; TRBD1 aligns across 8 bases. CDR1 and CDR2 (germline): SSHAT, FNYEAQ (reference sequence). The CDR3 is made up of 15 amino acids. The CDR3 spells CASSEGQVGQETQYF. CDR3 bases: TGTGCTAGCAGCGAGGGACAGGTGGGACAAGAGACCCAGTACTTC.

The V call is TRBV27, the J call TRBJ1-5; unclear D gene. Germline V gene sequence: CDR1 MNHEY, CDR2 SMNVEV (reference sequence). There are 14 residues in the CDR3. Trimming left V 2 bases short and J 3 bases short, with 8 bases between. CDR3 amino acids: CASSLRGLNQPQHF. CDR3 nucleotide sequence: TGTGCCAGCAGTTTAAGAGGGCTCAATCAGCCCCAGCATTTT.

This rearrangement joins TRBV30 to TRBJ1-5, with 10 bases lining up with TRBD1. The CDR3 consists of 17 residues. V shed 3 bases, J shed 5 bases, and the junction held 13 bases outside the gene matches. Germline CDR1 is GTSNPN and CDR2 is SVGIG (reference sequence). This chain's CDR3 is CAWSPGQGSSIHQPQHF. The CDR3 nucleotides are TGTGCCTGGAGCCCGGGACAGGGGTCGTCAATTCATCAGCCCCAGCATTTT.

This clone was detected only once. The V and J genes are TRBV7-9 and TRBJ2-3; TRBD2 agrees at 7 bases. The length of the CDR3 is 16 residues. Germline assignment: CDR1 SEHNR and CDR2 FQNEAQ (reference sequence). V was pared by 5 bases and J by 1 base, with 9 bases of the junction left unmatched. The CDR3 region is CASSRKLGGGTDTQYF. The CDR3, as DNA: TGTGCCAGCAGCCGAAAGCTTGGGGGGGGCACAGATACGCAGTATTTT.

This clone turned up a few times. V usage is TRBV30 and J usage is TRBJ2-5, with D unresolved. Germline V gene lookup returns CDR1 GTSNPN and CDR2 SVGIG (reference sequence). V was trimmed by 3 bases and J by 2 bases, leaving 22 bases between them. This CDR3 is built from 17 residues. CDR3 nucleotides: TGTGCCTGGAGCAGAGGTTCCGACTTATCGAGACAAGAGACCCAGTACTTC. Translating gives CAWSRGSDLSRQETQYF.

The chain joins TRBV19 to TRBJ2-1; maybe TRBD2 (6 bases). V was pared by 10 bases and J by 7 bases, with 23 bases between. From germline, CDR1 is LNHDA and CDR2 SQIVND (reference sequence). This CDR3 is 15 amino acids long. The CDR3 region is CATIDGGSTRNEQFF. CDR3 nucleotide sequence: TGTGCCACTATCGACGGGGGATCCACTAGAAATGAGCAGTTCTTC.

This chain uses TRBV19 with TRBJ1-1, with 11 bases lining up with TRBD1. J lost 4 bases, V lost 5 bases, and 6 bases had no gene match. Germline CDR1 reads LNHDA; CDR2 reads SQIVND (reference sequence). CDR3 size: 15 residues. CDR3: CASSVDRGPGTEAFF. CDR3 coding DNA: TGTGCCAGTAGTGTGGACAGGGGGCCGGGCACTGAAGCTTTCTTT.

This chain uses TRBV10-2 with TRBJ1-5; D might be TRBD1 (6 bases). The V and J ends lost 8 bases and 6 bases respectively, with 14 bases between them. In germline, CDR1 is WSHSY, CDR2 SAAADI. CDR3 length equals 13 residues. In DNA, the CDR3 is TGCGCCAGCGCCCTACAGGGAACTCAGCCCCAGCATTTT. Translated: CASALQGTQPQHF.

The V gene is TRBV18, the J gene TRBJ2-7, with D uncertain. Between the trimmed V and J ends, which lost 3 bases and 6 bases, there was a span of 15 bases. The CDR3 totals 14 residues. Germline V lookup: CDR1 KGHSH, CDR2 LQKENI. CDR3 nucleotide sequence: TGTGCCAGCTCACCGGTCAGACAACTCAGCGAGCAGTACTTC. Protein: CASSPVRQLSEQYF.

This clone was seen a handful of times. The rearrangement links TRBV2 to TRBJ2-7, with D hard to call. The ends were cut back, 7 bases at V and 2 bases at J, with 6 bases in the middle. This CDR3 is 11 amino acids long. In germline, CDR1 is SNHLY, CDR2 FYNNEI. CDR3 amino acids: CASTRTYEQYF. In nucleotides, the CDR3 is TGTGCCAGCACCAGGACCTACGAGCAGTACTTC. The full variable domain, completed using reference TRBV2 and TRBJ2-7, is EPEVTQTPSHQVTQMGQEVILRCVPISNHLYFYWYRQILGQKVEFLVSFYNNEISEKSEIFDDQFSVERPDGSNFTLKIRSTKLEDSAMYFCASTRTYEQYFGPGTRLTVT.

This clone was seen once. The V gene is TRBV15, the J gene TRBJ2-6; weak D call: TRBD2 (6 bases). CDR1 is LNHNV, CDR2 YYDKDF, per germline (reference sequence). The CDR3 covers 16 residues. V lost 5 bases and J 1 base, leaving 12 bases between the germline ends. In nucleotides, the CDR3 is TGTGCCACCAGCGTCTACGGGGGATCTGGGGCCAACGTCCTGACTTTC. Translating gives CATSVYGGSGANVLTF.

The J gene is TRBJ1-1, the V gene TRBV6-6; D perhaps matches TRBD1 (6 bases). V was cut by 8 bases and J by 1 base, with 14 bases left in between. The germline V gene has CDR1 MNHNY and CDR2 SVGAGI (reference sequence). The CDR3 is 14 amino acids. CDR3 nucleotides: TGTGCCAGCGGCCCGGACAGATCGAACACTGAAGCTTTCTTT. It translates to CASGPDRSNTEAFF.

The V call is TRBV18, the J call TRBJ2-7, with a possible D match to TRBD1 (6 bases). CDR1 and CDR2 (germline): KGHSH, LQKENI. The CDR3 sequence is 14 residues long. V shed 0 bases and J shed 2 bases, with 8 bases lying between them. The CDR3 here is CASSPPTGTYEQYF. The CDR3 DNA sequence: TGTGCCAGCTCACCACCAACAGGGACCTACGAGCAGTACTTC.

The table lists this clone with a few counts. V is TRBV2 and J is TRBJ1-3; no clear D. The CDR3 is 14 amino acids. The V and J ends lost 4 bases and 2 bases respectively, with 9 bases between them. CDR1 and CDR2 from the germline V gene are SNHLY and FYNNEI. DNA for the CDR3: TGTGCCAGCAGTGTAGACTTTACTGGAAACACCATATATTTT. It codes for CASSVDFTGNTIYF.